Each of the 19 T cell receptor beta chains below was sequenced from the same sample in a study of T cells in Graves' hyperthyroidism and ophthalmopathy. The source material, RNA transcripts, was used to amplify TCR beta CDR3 regions. The TCR CDR3 was amplified in a first-round RT-PCR using the HTBI primer set. TCRdb reanalysed the multiplex PCR reads using MiXCR and keeps one entry per CDR3 protein. This repertoire shows fewer than 550,000 distinct CDR3 sequences, 15% to 18% found once; its top ten account for approximately 7.5%. The sequenced material came from blood. The source is a woman aged 18-30 years with Graves' hyperthyroidism.

This clonotype came up many times. This rearrangement joins TRBV5-1 to TRBJ2-2; D is ambiguous. This CDR3 contains 14 residues. The V gene's germline CDR1 is SGHRS and CDR2 YFSETQ. Trimming took off 7 bases at V and 7 bases at J, with 17 bases between the two ends. DNA of the CDR3: TGCGCCAGCGGTGGATTGGTTAGGAGCGGGGAGCTGTTTTTT. It translates to CASGGLVRSGELFF.

This sequence joins TRBV2 and TRBJ2-7; 8 positions match TRBD2. The CDR3 length is 15 residues. After removal of 4 bases from V and 2 bases from J, the junction contained 7 bases not matched to a gene. The germline V gene encodes CDR1 SNHLY and CDR2 FYNNEI. The CDR3 bases are TGTGCCAGCAGTGCAAACCAGCGGGAGACCTACGAGCAGTACTTC. This translates into CASSANQRETYEQYF.

This clonotype has only a few counts. The genes are TRBV2 and TRBJ2-1; the D is unclear. This CDR3 comprises 13 residues. CDR1 is SNHLY and CDR2 is FYNNEI in the germline V gene. CDR3 protein: CAGTRISYNEQFF. For the CDR3, the DNA is TGTGCGGGTACGAGGATCTCCTACAATGAGCAGTTCTTC. The complete variable domain, with remaining parts taken from reference TRBV2 and TRBJ2-1, reads EPEVTQTPSHQVTQMGQEVILRCVPISNHLYFYWYRQILGQKVEFLVSFYNNEISEKSEIFDDQFSVERPDGSNFTLKIRSTKLEDSAMYFCAGTRISYNEQFFGPGTRLTVL.

This clonotype was counted ten times or more. The chain links TRBV20-1 to TRBJ2-1; TRBD1 is a possible D gene (6 bases). The CDR3 contains 15 residues. Germline assignment: CDR1 DFQATT and CDR2 SNEGSKA (reference sequence). V was clipped by 2 bases and J by 3 bases, with 14 bases between them. Written as DNA, the CDR3 is TGCAGTGCTAGACAACCAGGGGATTTCTACAATGAGCAGTTCTTC. It is translated as CSARQPGDFYNEQFF.

This clonotype was recorded many times. The gene calls are TRBV20-1 and TRBJ2-3; no definite D call. The V gene lost 0 bases and the J gene lost 2 bases, with 6 bases spanning the gap. This CDR3 comprises 13 residues. CDR1 and CDR2 from the germline V gene are DFQATT and SNEGSKA (reference sequence). CDR3 region: CSARDGFTDTQYF. The CDR3 coding sequence is TGCAGTGCTAGAGACGGTTTCACAGATACGCAGTATTTT.

There are many counts of this clonotype. The chain is built from TRBV7-2 and TRBJ2-7, with 7 nucleotides matching TRBD2. Trimming at V came to 8 bases and at J to 2 bases, leaving 3 bases not matched to a gene. Germline CDR1 reads SGHTA; CDR2 reads FQGNSA. This CDR3 region has 12 residues. The CDR3 DNA reads TGTGCCAGCCGGGACTACGCCTACGAGCAGTACTTC. Its protein is CASRDYAYEQYF.

This clonotype occurred many times. This rearrangement joins TRBV27 to TRBJ2-1; 11 bases match TRBD2. This CDR3 spans 14 amino acids. The V gene end was trimmed by 5 bases and the J gene end by 8 bases; junction bases not matched to a gene: 5. CDR1 is MNHEY and CDR2 is SMNVEV in the germline V gene (reference sequence). The DNA for the CDR3 is TGTGCCAGCAGTGGACTAGCGGGTAGGGATGAGCAGTTCTTC. Translation: CASSGLAGRDEQFF.

This clonotype appeared many times. The V gene is TRBV12-3 or TRBV12-4, the J gene TRBJ2-2; a possible D gene is TRBD2 (6 bases). This CDR3 contains 16 residues. Trimming took 3 bases from V and 3 from J, leaving 14 bases between them. The CDR3 DNA reads TGTGCCAGCAGTTTTGTGGGACTGAGGTACACCGGGGAGCTGTTTTTT. Translated: CASSFVGLRYTGELFF.

The chain is built from TRBV11-1 and TRBJ2-1, with a weak D call TRBD1 (7 bases). V was pared by 5 bases and J by 8 bases, with 22 bases between. CDR3 length: 16 residues. Germline CDR1 reads SGHAT; CDR2 reads FQDESV (reference sequence). The CDR3 region is CASSLWDLAGTDEQFF. In nucleotides, the CDR3 is TGTGCCAGCAGCCTATGGGACTTGGCCGGGACAGATGAGCAGTTCTTC.

This clonotype was recorded at least ten times. The rearrangement links TRBV20-1 to TRBJ2-5; 10 nucleotides match TRBD2. CDR3 size: 14 residues. From germline, CDR1 is DFQATT and CDR2 SNEGSKA (reference sequence). V was pared by 1 base and J by 4 bases, with 3 bases of the junction left unmatched. The CDR3 region is CSARVSGRVETQYF. CDR3 in DNA: TGCAGTGCTAGAGTAAGCGGGAGGGTAGAGACCCAGTACTTC.

In this sample, this clonotype turned up many times. The chain has TRBV12-3 or TRBV12-4 and TRBJ2-5; D is ambiguous. Trimming cost V 5 bases and J 2 bases, with 12 bases left between them. This CDR3 spans 14 amino acids. CDR3: CASSLRLGQETQYF. CDR3 coding DNA: TGTGCCAGCAGTCTAAGGCTGGGGCAAGAGACCCAGTACTTC.

This clonotype came up many times. V usage is TRBV20-1 and J usage is TRBJ2-1; TRBD2 matches at 8 bases. V lost 3 bases, J lost 8 bases, and 6 bases stayed unmatched. Germline V gene sequence: CDR1 DFQATT, CDR2 SNEGSKA (reference sequence). The CDR3 covers 13 residues. CDR3 residues: CSASKREIDEQFF. The CDR3 DNA follows: TGCAGTGCTAGCAAGCGGGAGATCGATGAGCAGTTCTTC.

This clonotype was observed at least ten times. This chain joins TRBV30 and TRBJ2-5, with 7 bases matching TRBD1. V lost 0 bases and J lost 4; bases outside the gene matches: 8. The CDR3 extends over 15 amino acids. In germline, CDR1 is GTSNPN, CDR2 SVGIG (reference sequence). The CDR3 sequence is CAWSVPRDRAETQYF. DNA of the CDR3: TGTGCCTGGAGTGTACCACGCGACAGGGCAGAGACCCAGTACTTC.

This clonotype was detected many times. The J gene is TRBJ2-7, the V gene TRBV12-3 or TRBV12-4; D is unresolved. The CDR3 is 13 amino acids. Trimming removed 4 bases from V and 1 base from J, with 8 bases in between. CDR3 in amino acids: CASSSLSSYEQYF. DNA of the CDR3: TGTGCCAGCAGTTCCCTTAGTTCCTACGAGCAGTACTTC.

The chain joins TRBV9 to TRBJ2-6; D is undetermined. This CDR3 contains 21 residues. From germline, CDR1 is SGDLS and CDR2 YYNGEE. The V end lost 0 bases, the J end lost 0 bases, and 22 bases lay between the germline ends. The CDR3 protein is CASSVGLPGWVKASGANVLTF. The DNA for the CDR3 is TGTGCCAGCAGCGTAGGACTTCCTGGCTGGGTCAAAGCCTCTGGGGCCAACGTCCTGACTTTC. Based on the CDR3 plus reference TRBV9 and TRBJ2-6, the full variable domain is DSGVTQTPKHLITATGQRVTLRCSPRSGDLSVYWYQQSLDQGLQFLIQYYNGEERAKGNILERFSAQQFPDLHSELNLSSLELGDSALYFCASSVGLPGWVKASGANVLTFGAGSRLTVL.

This clonotype was seen ten or more times. The gene calls are TRBV6-1 and TRBJ2-5; D is ambiguous. The CDR3 contains 13 residues. Trimming took off 4 bases at V and 5 bases at J, with 11 bases between the two ends. Germline CDR1 reads MNHNS; CDR2 reads SASEGT. CDR3 sequence (DNA): TGTGCCAGCAGTGGGACGGTCCGGGAGACCCAGTACTTC. Translating gives CASSGTVRETQYF.

This clonotype was recorded at least ten times. The CDR3 coding sequence is TGTGCCAGCAGTTTCGGGGGGGCGGCGCACACAGATACGCAGTATTTT. Translation: CASSFGGAAHTDTQYF. The chain combines TRBV12-3 or TRBV12-4 with TRBJ2-3; 8 bases agree with TRBD2. V lost 3 bases, J lost 2 bases, and 7 bases stayed unmatched. The CDR3 covers 16 residues.

This clonotype appeared many times. The chain recombines TRBV6-1 with TRBJ2-5; 8 bases line up with TRBD1. J was trimmed by 5 bases and V by 6 bases; bases with no gene match: 5. This CDR3 spans 13 amino acids. The V gene's germline CDR1 is MNHNS and CDR2 SASEGT. CDR3 bases: TGTGCCAGCAGAAAACAGGGGGAGGAGACCCAGTACTTC. Protein: CASRKQGEETQYF.

Ten or more counts support this clonotype. This chain links TRBV20-1 with TRBJ2-5, with TRBD1 identical over 11 bases. Germline lookup yields CDR1 DFQATT and CDR2 SNEGSKA (reference sequence). V dropped 6 bases and J dropped 5; count of bases not matched to a gene: 5. CDR3 length: 13 amino acids. The CDR3 DNA follows: TGCAGTGCCGAGGGACAGGGGGGCGAGACCCAGTACTTC. It is translated as CSAEGQGGETQYF.